What follows describes a single T cell receptor (beta chain). The sample is drawn from a study of T-cell reconstitution after alpha-beta-depleted transplantation in children. Unique molecular identifiers featured in how the TCRbeta library was prepared. TCRdb re-derived calls from the PCR reads in MiXCR, one entry per CDR3 protein. The sample lists some 500,000 distinct CDR3 sequences; around 19% were seen once. This CDR3 is 15 amino acids long. After removal of 9 bases from V and 3 bases from J, the junction contained 10 bases not matched to a gene. The germline CDR1 and CDR2 sequences are MNHEY and SMNVEV (reference sequence).

The source was PBMCs from the stem cell graft donor, collected from the stem cell graft. The rearrangement joins TRBV27 to TRBJ2-1, with TRBD1 matching over 8 bases. The clonotype was recovered from a human donor who donated a stem cell graft to a child with acute lymphoblastic leukemia. CDR3 in DNA: TGTGCCAGTGCTTCTACAGGGGGTAACTACAATGAGCAGTTCTTC. Its protein is CASASTGGNYNEQFF.